This T cell receptor beta chain originates from a study of cytomegalovirus exposure and HLA in healthy donors. Germline CDR1 and CDR2: GTSNPN and SVGIG (reference sequence). CDR3 size: 13 residues. V was pared by 1 base and J by 5 bases, with 9 bases between. This table comes from immunoSEQ multiplex PCR, and its TCRdb copy is limited to in-frame clones, with some not included. This sample has more than 95,000 clones, with around 94% found just once. Findings of the study overall: Usually a TCR sequence was rare, but some public TCRs were found in many donors. A few CMV-associated chains were confirmed in vitro to be specific for CMV antigens. The study designated around 150 TCR beta chains cytomegalovirus-associated.

Concerning this clone itself: Its antigen is unidentified.

The specimen was PBMCs. V usage is TRBV30 and J usage is TRBJ1-5; D unclear. The origin of this receptor is a woman under 30 in good health and CMV-seronegative. CDR3 bases: TGTGCCTGGAGTGAACACGAAGATCAGCCCCAGCATTTT. Translating gives CAWSEHEDQPQHF. Based on the CDR3 plus reference TRBV30 and TRBJ1-5, the full variable domain is SQTIHQWPATLVQPVGSPLSLECTVEGTSNPNLYWYRQAAGRGLQLLFYSVGIGQISSEVPQNLSASRPQDRQFILSSKKLLLSDSGFYLCAWSEHEDQPQHFGDGTRLSIL.